A single T cell receptor beta chain is shown here with its context. This clone's antigen is unknown. Within one base of it there is no much larger clone, and no base qualities were kept. Participants in the prospective study were enrolled through a virtual design, were aged about 18 to 100 years, and lived in approximately 24 United States geographic areas. To assign participants to cohorts, the prospective study relied on clinical history that participants themselves reported in a screening survey and a study questionnaire. For ImmuneRACE Cohort 3, a participant was defined as recovered based on two consecutive negative NP/OP PCR tests, clearance by a healthcare professional, or resolution of symptoms. Each participant in the prospective study had whole blood, serum and a nasopharyngeal or oropharyngeal swab collected by mobile phlebotomists. Over a roughly 2-month period, participants in the prospective study had the option of providing additional blood draws and questionnaires. Before DNA extraction, blood samples from the prospective study were shipped at room temperature or frozen.

TCRbeta CDR3 regions were amplified from genomic DNA by means of the immunoSEQ Assay, a bias-controlled multiplex PCR. The study's processing was this. Nucleated cell counts per sample were estimated from amplification of reference gene primers within the assay. To quantify the absolute abundance of each unique TCRbeta CDR3 rearrangement, sequence reads were collapsed and filtered. For each sample, productive Simpson clonality was calculated as the square root of Simpson's diversity index over productive rearrangements. TCRdb's version of the immuneACCESS table is confined to in-frame rearrangements and falls short of the full clone set. An unresolved V gene accounts for under half of the shortfall where checked; the remainder is of unknown origin. V, J and clone size derive from that table, while D and trimming were established from the DNA sequence. The sample table lists more than 300,000 clones, roughly 86% of them with a count of one. Over 8.5% of the sample goes to the ten largest clones.

These data belong to a study of blood T cell repertoires in COVID-19 (dated by TCRdb to the early 2020s). For context, the study as a whole: Samples covering the acute and convalescent phases of COVID-19 were provided by collaborators in the United States, Italy and Spain. The prospective study material was composed of cDNA or gDNA derived from T cells, B-cell-depleted T cells, or PBMCs. Deeply sampled blood TCRbeta repertoires from subjects exposed to, actively infected with, or recovered from COVID-19 were included in the dataset. The repertoires were released in a freely available public database meant as a resource for research on the immune response to SARS-CoV-2. Samples were obtained from the ongoing ImmuneRACE study (first 160 participants) and from 1,254 subjects provided by 6 global collaborators. The sample metadata nearly always contained a de-identified subject ID, COVID-19 status, age in years and sex. Where HLA class I and class II types were available, the types were taken from metadata supplied by the sample provider, not from assay-based typing. Broad study findings and their caveats: The amount of clinical and demographic metadata varied by source and participant and was provided uncurated.

The germline V gene supplies CDR1 MNHEY and CDR2 SVGEGT. Trimming takes 5 bases off V and 0 bases off J; junction bases not matched to a gene: 2. The CDR3 holds 14 amino acids from the cysteine to the phenylalanine. The CDR3 DNA has 42 bases and is translated from base 1. Input material: PBMCs or T cells enriched from blood (not recorded which). Recombination linked TRBV6-2 or TRBV6-3 to TRBJ2-3, and 7 junction bases match TRBD2. The source is a woman under 40 who had recovered from COVID-19. The nucleotides read TGTGCCAGCAGTCGTAGCGGGAGCACAGATACGCAGTATTTT. This encodes CASSRSGSTDTQYF.